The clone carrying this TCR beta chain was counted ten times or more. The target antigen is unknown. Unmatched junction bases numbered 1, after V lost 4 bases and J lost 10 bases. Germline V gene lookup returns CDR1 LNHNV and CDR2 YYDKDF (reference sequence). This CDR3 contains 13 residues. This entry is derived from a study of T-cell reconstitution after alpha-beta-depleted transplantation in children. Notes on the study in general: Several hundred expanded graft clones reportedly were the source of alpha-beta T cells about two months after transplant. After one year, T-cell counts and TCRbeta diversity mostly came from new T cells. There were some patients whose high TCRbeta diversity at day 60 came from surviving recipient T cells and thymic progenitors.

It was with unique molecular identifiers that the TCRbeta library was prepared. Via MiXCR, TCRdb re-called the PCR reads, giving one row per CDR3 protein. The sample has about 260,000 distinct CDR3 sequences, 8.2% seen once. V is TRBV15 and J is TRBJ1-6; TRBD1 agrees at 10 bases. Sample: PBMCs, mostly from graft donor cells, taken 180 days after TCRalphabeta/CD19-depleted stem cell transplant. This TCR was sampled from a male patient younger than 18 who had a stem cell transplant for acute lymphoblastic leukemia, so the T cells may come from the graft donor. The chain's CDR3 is CATSTTGGSPLHF. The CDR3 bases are TGTGCCACCAGCACGACAGGGGGCTCACCCCTCCACTTT.